This is a list of T cell receptor beta chains from one sample in a study of shared clonotypes between healthy human individuals. Method: immunoSEQ multiplex PCR; TCRdb's copy keeps in-frame clones and lacks some. The top ten hold more than 0.12% of the sample, which has millions of clones, over 85% seen once. The sample comprised naive CD4+ T cells sorted from blood. These receptors originate from a man between 18 and 35 years old in good health. Each CDR3 is given without its conserved first and last residue. The order of the fields is J gene, V gene, clone size, CDR3 protein. Size values are once, few and many counts, or a class for expanded clones, and some rows have none.

j_call: TRBJ2-3; v_call: TRBV5-1; clone_size: .; cdr3_aa: ASSSRPASGRAPDTQY
j_call: TRBJ2-1; v_call: TRBV5-1; clone_size: once; cdr3_aa: ASSDTTSIEQF
j_call: TRBJ2-1; v_call: TRBV5-1; clone_size: once; cdr3_aa: ASSLPGAGVFNEQF
j_call: TRBJ1-4; v_call: TRBV4-1; clone_size: many; cdr3_aa: ASRRGVSTNEKLF
j_call: TRBJ2-7; v_call: TRBV18; clone_size: once; cdr3_aa: ASSPSGGSSYEQY
j_call: TRBJ2-3; v_call: TRBV5-4; clone_size: .; cdr3_aa: ASSLYHLRGAGSTDTQY
j_call: TRBJ1-5; v_call: TRBV6-6; clone_size: .; cdr3_aa: ASSTLTYNQPQH
j_call: TRBJ2-7; v_call: TRBV5-1; clone_size: .; cdr3_aa: ASSLSQGYEQY
j_call: TRBJ1-3; v_call: TRBV9; clone_size: once; cdr3_aa: ASSGGSSGNTIY
j_call: TRBJ1-2; v_call: TRBV6-5; clone_size: .; cdr3_aa: ASSPSSSYGYT
j_call: TRBJ2-2; v_call: TRBV11-3; clone_size: once; cdr3_aa: ASSLDLGSWTAVNTGELF
j_call: TRBJ2-3; v_call: TRBV11-1; clone_size: .; cdr3_aa: ASSLMGHGTDTQY
j_call: TRBJ2-2; v_call: TRBV18; clone_size: few; cdr3_aa: ASSPPTGELF
j_call: TRBJ2-1; v_call: TRBV11-3; clone_size: .; cdr3_aa: ASSLGGEVGNEQF
j_call: TRBJ2-5; v_call: TRBV5-1; clone_size: once; cdr3_aa: ASSPVGSGAWETQY
j_call: TRBJ1-2; v_call: TRBV9; clone_size: .; cdr3_aa: ASSPRDVRAGYT
j_call: TRBJ2-3; v_call: TRBV29-1; clone_size: .; cdr3_aa: SVVVLGTTDTQY
j_call: TRBJ2-3; v_call: TRBV6-5; clone_size: .; cdr3_aa: ASSYSTGTDTQY
j_call: TRBJ2-1; v_call: TRBV7-9; clone_size: .; cdr3_aa: ASSFRGGRDEQF
j_call: TRBJ2-4; v_call: TRBV7-9; clone_size: .; cdr3_aa: ASSFAGTENIQY
j_call: .; v_call: TRBV30; clone_size: .; cdr3_aa: AWRGTGAKYEQY
j_call: TRBJ2-7; v_call: TRBV6-5; clone_size: .; cdr3_aa: ASTRKAGEFKQY
j_call: TRBJ1-1; v_call: TRBV5-4; clone_size: .; cdr3_aa: ASSSKTRNTEAF
j_call: TRBJ2-2; v_call: TRBV25-1; clone_size: .; cdr3_aa: ASRGPSNTGELF
j_call: TRBJ2-7; v_call: TRBV7-9; clone_size: .; cdr3_aa: ASSFMRETAHEQY
j_call: TRBJ2-2; v_call: TRBV10-2; clone_size: .; cdr3_aa: ASSGGAGELF
j_call: TRBJ1-3; v_call: TRBV28; clone_size: .; cdr3_aa: ASSSRQAWVPSSGNTIY
j_call: TRBJ2-2; v_call: TRBV6-1; clone_size: .; cdr3_aa: ASRAGGLAGELF
j_call: TRBJ1-2; v_call: TRBV5-1; clone_size: .; cdr3_aa: ASSPDDRGSYGYT
j_call: TRBJ1-5; v_call: TRBV29-1; clone_size: .; cdr3_aa: SGGQGANQPQH
j_call: TRBJ1-2; v_call: TRBV6-5; clone_size: .; cdr3_aa: ASSRGGQDYGYT
j_call: TRBJ1-4; v_call: TRBV30; clone_size: .; cdr3_aa: AWSVGGTNEKLF
j_call: TRBJ2-7; v_call: TRBV6-5; clone_size: once; cdr3_aa: ASSRLAGPYEQY
j_call: TRBJ2-1; v_call: TRBV9; clone_size: .; cdr3_aa: ASSVGSGSYNEQF
j_call: TRBJ2-1; v_call: TRBV9; clone_size: .; cdr3_aa: ASSVDFPDRGYNEQF
j_call: TRBJ2-7; v_call: TRBV2; clone_size: .; cdr3_aa: ASSPRPAGEQY
j_call: TRBJ2-7; v_call: TRBV20-1; clone_size: .; cdr3_aa: SAPQRYEQY
j_call: TRBJ2-3; v_call: TRBV28; clone_size: .; cdr3_aa: ASSPRGRTTDTQY
j_call: TRBJ1-1; v_call: TRBV5-5; clone_size: .; cdr3_aa: ASSLPGQNTEAF
j_call: TRBJ2-5; v_call: TRBV2; clone_size: .; cdr3_aa: ASRLETQY
j_call: TRBJ2-3; v_call: TRBV5-1; clone_size: .; cdr3_aa: ASSFGTSGAKDTQY
j_call: TRBJ2-3; v_call: TRBV6-5; clone_size: .; cdr3_aa: ASSRQGGETDTQY
j_call: TRBJ1-5; v_call: TRBV28; clone_size: .; cdr3_aa: ASSFARGQPQH
j_call: TRBJ1-4; v_call: TRBV28; clone_size: few; cdr3_aa: ASSLQGDEKLF
j_call: TRBJ1-1; v_call: TRBV10-3; clone_size: .; cdr3_aa: AIRIGTASGGAF
j_call: TRBJ2-5; v_call: TRBV5-1; clone_size: .; cdr3_aa: ASSLSTGRETQY
j_call: TRBJ2-7; v_call: TRBV5-6; clone_size: .; cdr3_aa: ASSFGTSLLEQY
j_call: TRBJ2-3; v_call: TRBV10-1; clone_size: .; cdr3_aa: ASSGGLATDTQY
j_call: TRBJ2-6; v_call: TRBV18; clone_size: .; cdr3_aa: ASSTSSGANVLT
j_call: TRBJ2-7; v_call: TRBV10-2; clone_size: .; cdr3_aa: ASRVAQYEQY
j_call: TRBJ2-5; v_call: TRBV7-2; clone_size: .; cdr3_aa: ASSLDRGQETQY
j_call: TRBJ2-5; v_call: TRBV5-1; clone_size: .; cdr3_aa: ASSLGGTKETQY
j_call: TRBJ1-2; v_call: TRBV29-1; clone_size: .; cdr3_aa: SVEQGQLNYGYT
j_call: TRBJ2-5; v_call: TRBV30; clone_size: .; cdr3_aa: AWSLTGTVRETQY
j_call: TRBJ2-3; v_call: TRBV9; clone_size: .; cdr3_aa: ASSVSGTDTQY